Shown below are 30 T cell receptor beta chains from a single sample sequenced in a study of shared clonotypes between healthy human individuals. Measured with immunoSEQ multiplex PCR; TCRdb has only the in-frame clones, and not every one. Among millions of clones, around 95% were seen once, and the ten largest hold roughly 0.13%. Input material: naive CD4+ T cells sorted from blood. Subset indicated: CD45RA+ positively selected. These TCRs come from a man aged 18 to 29 in good health.

V gene TRBV28 combines with J gene TRBJ1-2; unclear D gene. From germline, CDR1 is MDHEN and CDR2 SYDVKM. V gave up 3 bases and J gave up 0 bases, with 8 bases separating them. The CDR3 has 14 amino acids. Written as DNA, the CDR3 is TGTGCCAGCAGTTTGGTGGCTCCTAACTATGGCTACACCTTC. Protein product: CASSLVAPNYGYTF.

This clone came up once. J is TRBJ2-1 and V is TRBV2; no clear D. Per germline, CDR1 SNHLY and CDR2 FYNNEI. Trimming took 6 bases from V and 9 from J, leaving 15 bases between them. There are 13 residues in the CDR3. CDR3 amino acids: CASSANQESEQFF. For the CDR3, the DNA is TGTGCCAGCAGCGCCAATCAGGAGTCTGAGCAGTTCTTC.

V is TRBV5-1 and J is TRBJ2-1, with D maybe TRBD2 (5 bases). Germline values: CDR1 SGHRS, CDR2 YFSETQ. Trimming cost V 0 bases and J 4 bases, with 14 bases left between them. The CDR3 spans 16 residues. CDR3 region: CASSLVVSLGYNEQFF. The CDR3, as DNA: TGCGCCAGCAGCTTGGTTGTGTCACTAGGTTACAATGAGCAGTTCTTC.

The chain is built from TRBV2 and TRBJ2-7; the D gene is possibly TRBD2 (6 bases). Trimming pared 5 bases from V and 4 bases from J, leaving 12 bases between. The germline V gene has CDR1 SNHLY and CDR2 FYNNEI. The CDR3 covers 13 residues. For the CDR3, the DNA is TGTGCCAGCAGTAGGAGGGTAGAATACGAGCAGTACTTC. Protein: CASSRRVEYEQYF.

The chain couples TRBV30 to TRBJ1-5; 7 bases map to TRBD1. V trimming: 3 bases; J trimming: 9 bases; junction bases outside the gene matches: 8. Germline loops: CDR1 GTSNPN, CDR2 SVGIG (reference sequence). CDR3 size: 13 residues. CDR3 residues: CAWRGLQGGPQHF. The DNA of the CDR3 is TGTGCCTGGAGAGGTCTCCAGGGGGGGCCCCAGCATTTT.

The J gene is TRBJ1-6, the V gene TRBV6-1, with 8 bases matching TRBD1. Germline loops: CDR1 MNHNS, CDR2 SASEGT. The CDR3 consists of 15 residues. Trimming cost V 5 bases and J 5 bases; bases outside gene matches: 5. CDR3 nucleotide sequence: TGTGCCAGCAGTAGACAGGGGAAGGATAATTCACCCCTCCACTTT. The encoded protein is CASSRQGKDNSPLHF.

J is TRBJ2-3 and V is TRBV5-6, with 8 bases fitting TRBD2. V trimming: 4 bases; J trimming: 4 bases; junction bases outside the gene matches: 11. The CDR3 contains 16 residues. Germline V gives CDR1 SGHDT, CDR2 YYEEEE. CDR3 bases: TGTGCCAGCAGCGAAACCCCGGGACTAGTATCAGATACGCAGTATTTT. Amino acid sequence: CASSETPGLVSDTQYF. Full variable domain (outside the CDR3, taken from reference TRBV5-6 and TRBJ2-3): DAGVTQSPTHLIKTRGQQVTLRCSPKSGHDTVSWYQQALGQGPQFIFQYYEEEERQRGNFPDRFSGHQFPNYSSELNVNALLLGDSALYLCASSETPGLVSDTQYFGPGTRLTVL.

This clone has a single count. The rearrangement links TRBV5-6 to TRBJ2-7; 8 bases map to TRBD2. Trimming removed 0 bases from V and 1 base from J; junction bases left unmatched: 15. Germline CDR1 SGHDT, CDR2 YYEEEE. The CDR3 sequence is 19 residues long. The CDR3 spells CASSLADWYSGVTSYEQYF. CDR3 bases: TGTGCCAGCAGCTTGGCCGACTGGTATAGCGGGGTCACGTCCTACGAGCAGTACTTC.

This chain joins TRBV4-2 and TRBJ2-3; 11 bases map to TRBD2. The junction had 6 bases not matched to a gene; V was cut back by 1 base and J by 0 bases. The CDR3 totals 18 residues. CDR1 is LGHNA and CDR2 is YNFKEQ in the germline V gene. CDR3 region: CASSQAPLAGGSTDTQYF. The CDR3 region has the DNA TGTGCCAGCAGCCAAGCCCCCCTAGCGGGGGGTAGCACAGATACGCAGTATTTT.

The rearrangement uses TRBV6-6 and TRBJ1-4; 7 positions match TRBD1. The CDR3 spans 15 residues. Germline V gene sequence: CDR1 MNHNY, CDR2 SVGAGI (reference sequence). With V trimmed by 5 bases and J by 8 bases, 11 bases remained unmatched. This CDR3 reads CASSLLQGNREKLFF. The DNA of the CDR3 is TGTGCCAGCAGTCTGCTACAGGGGAATCGGGAAAAACTGTTTTTT.

The V call is TRBV5-1, the J call TRBJ2-1; D is possibly TRBD2 (6 bases). Germline CDR1 SGHRS, CDR2 YFSETQ. Deletions cut 0 bases from V and 6 bases from J, with 10 bases between. This CDR3 region has 14 residues. CDR3 DNA sequence: TGCGCCAGCAGCTTGGCCGGGAGCTTCAATGAGCAGTTCTTC. Protein: CASSLAGSFNEQFF.

This chain links TRBV29-1 with TRBJ2-5; D is ambiguous. The CDR3 sequence is 13 residues long. CDR1 and CDR2 (germline): SQVTM, ANQGSEA. V was pared by 4 bases and J by 3 bases, with 12 bases between. CDR3 nucleotide sequence: TGCAGCGTTGGTCAGCGTGCCGAAGAGACCCAGTACTTC. Its protein product is CSVGQRAEETQYF.

The CDR3 bases are TGTGCCAGCAGCTTAAGACAGGGAAACGGAGCTTTCTTT. Amino acids: CASSLRQGNGAFF. V usage is TRBV27 and J usage is TRBJ1-1; TRBD1 matches 7 bases. There are 13 residues in the CDR3. Germline V gene sequence: CDR1 MNHEY, CDR2 SMNVEV (reference sequence). Trimming at V came to 6 bases and at J to 10 bases, leaving 11 bases not matched to a gene.

This rearrangement joins TRBV7-9 to TRBJ2-4; unclear D gene. V lost 6 bases and J 6 bases, leaving 12 bases between the germline ends. Germline CDR1 and CDR2: SEHNR and FQNEAQ (reference sequence). This CDR3 is built from 13 residues. CDR3 DNA: TGTGCCAGCAGTAAAGGACCGATAAACATTCAGTACTTC. Its protein is CASSKGPINIQYF.

The chain has TRBV6-5 and TRBJ1-3; D call uncertain. Germline V gives CDR1 MNHEY, CDR2 SVGAGI. CDR3 length equals 15 residues. Trimming took off 2 bases at V and 0 bases at J, with 8 bases between the two ends. CDR3 sequence: CASSYRASSGNTIYF. Written as DNA, the CDR3 is TGTGCCAGCAGTTACAGGGCGAGCTCTGGAAACACCATATATTTT.

This chain uses TRBV27 with TRBJ2-3; 7 nucleotides line up with TRBD1. Germline trimming cut 4 bases from V and 9 bases from J; bases unmatched to any gene: 7. The CDR3 is 13 residues long. The germline gives CDR1 MNHEY, CDR2 SMNVEV (reference sequence). The CDR3 region is CASSSTATGTQYF. CDR3 nucleotides: TGTGCCAGCAGTTCAACTGCGACAGGGACGCAGTATTTT.

This clone appeared once. This sample includes further DNA sequences coding for the same CDR3. The chain links TRBV18 to TRBJ2-1; 7 nucleotides match TRBD1. V was pared by 0 bases and J by 2 bases, with 4 bases of the junction left unmatched. Germline CDR1 and CDR2: KGHSH and LQKENI. This CDR3 is 16 amino acids long. The CDR3 spells CASSPPRQGAYNEQFF. The CDR3 DNA reads TGTGCCAGCTCACCACCGCGCCAGGGGGCCTACAATGAGCAGTTCTTC.

This clone was counted between two and nine times. The chain uses TRBV6-1 and TRBJ1-1; possibly TRBD1 for D (5 bases). The length of the CDR3 is 13 residues. V shed 4 bases and J shed 3 bases, with 9 bases lying between them. Germline V gives CDR1 MNHNS, CDR2 SASEGT. The CDR3 region is CASSGLGDTEAFF. The CDR3, as DNA: TGTGCCAGCAGTGGGTTAGGGGACACTGAAGCTTTCTTT.

The chain couples TRBV7-9 to TRBJ1-4, with 9 bases that match TRBD1. CDR1 SEHNR and CDR2 FQNEAQ come from the germline V gene (reference sequence). The CDR3 consists of 19 residues. Trimming took 3 bases from V and 0 from J; bases not matched to a gene: 11. The DNA for the CDR3 is TGTGCCAGCAGCTTCCTGAGACAGGGGGGCTTTGCAACTAATGAAAAACTGTTTTTT. This gives the protein CASSFLRQGGFATNEKLFF.

This clone was recorded only once. J is TRBJ1-1 and V is TRBV29-1; D perhaps matches TRBD1 (5 bases). This CDR3 contains 14 residues. With 5 bases removed from V and 1 base from J, the gap between germline ends came to 14 bases. Germline V gene sequence: CDR1 SQVTM, CDR2 ANQGSEA. The CDR3 DNA is TGCAGCGTTCGTCCATCGACAGCGAACACTGAAGCTTTCTTT. Protein: CSVRPSTANTEAFF.

This sequence joins TRBV20-1 and TRBJ2-7; D is unclear. The CDR3 is 11 residues long. Trimming pared 6 bases from V and 6 bases from J, leaving 12 bases between. Germline V gene lookup returns CDR1 DFQATT and CDR2 SNEGSKA (reference sequence). The DNA for the CDR3 is TGCAGTGCCCCCGACCTCCGCGAGCAGTACTTC. Translated: CSAPDLREQYF.

The chain has TRBV30 and TRBJ1-4; D is perhaps TRBD1 (5 bases). Germline loops: CDR1 GTSNPN, CDR2 SVGIG (reference sequence). V dropped 3 bases and J dropped 0 bases, with 17 bases sitting between them. The CDR3 runs to 17 residues. The CDR3 loop is CAWRRAGPVATNEKLFF. CDR3 DNA sequence: TGTGCCTGGAGAAGGGCAGGGCCTGTTGCAACTAATGAAAAACTGTTTTTT.

There are a few counts of this clone. The rearrangement joins TRBV7-2 to TRBJ2-3; 13 bases match TRBD2. V was clipped by 5 bases and J by 5 bases; unmatched bases: 13. Germline V gives CDR1 SGHTA, CDR2 FQGNSA. This CDR3 contains 18 residues. CDR3 DNA: TGTGCCAGCAGCCTCCTCTTAACTAGCGGGGGGGCAGGAGATACGCAGTATTTT. Its translation: CASSLLLTSGGAGDTQYF.

The chain couples TRBV2 to TRBJ2-3; 7 nucleotides align to TRBD2. V lost 6 bases and J lost 3; bases outside the gene matches: 9. CDR3 length: 15 residues. From germline, CDR1 is SNHLY and CDR2 FYNNEI. CDR3 sequence (DNA): TGTGCCAGCAGGTCGGGGGGTTTTGGTACAGATACGCAGTATTTT. Translation gives CASRSGGFGTDTQYF. Together with reference TRBV2 and TRBJ2-3, the CDR3 gives the full variable domain: EPEVTQTPSHQVTQMGQEVILRCVPISNHLYFYWYRQILGQKVEFLVSFYNNEISEKSEIFDDQFSVERPDGSNFTLKIRSTKLEDSAMYFCASRSGGFGTDTQYFGPGTRLTVL.

This clone occurred once. This sample also contains other DNA sequences that code for the same CDR3. V is TRBV7-2 and J is TRBJ1-1; D ambiguous. This CDR3 is built from 13 residues. Germline V CDR1 and CDR2: SGHTA, FQGNSA. V was pared by 2 bases and J by 2 bases, with 6 bases between. CDR3 sequence (DNA): TGTGCCAGCAGCTTACAGGAAAACACTGAAGCTTTCTTT. Its translation: CASSLQENTEAFF.

In this sample, this clone turned up a few times. The chain uses TRBV6-5 and TRBJ2-5, with D hard to call. CDR1 MNHEY and CDR2 SVGAGI come from the germline V gene. V was trimmed by 7 bases and J by 7 bases, leaving 4 bases between them. The CDR3 is made up of 9 amino acids. The CDR3 nucleotides are TGTGCCAGCAAGAGGACCCAGTACTTC. It codes for CASKRTQYF.

The rearrangement joins TRBV6-1 to TRBJ1-1; D remains unclear. The CDR3 extends over 12 amino acids. CDR1 is MNHNS, CDR2 SASEGT, per germline. The V and J ends lost 3 bases and 3 bases respectively, with 5 bases between them. CDR3 nucleotide sequence: TGTGCCAGCAGTGAGGTCGACACTGAAGCTTTCTTT. Encoded protein: CASSEVDTEAFF.

V and J are TRBV9 and TRBJ2-1; 9 positions match TRBD1. Trimming took 4 bases from V and 3 from J; bases not matched to a gene: 17. The CDR3 contains 19 residues. Germline V lookup: CDR1 SGDLS, CDR2 YYNGEE. CDR3 nucleotides: TGTGCCAGCAGCCCCCAAGGGACCCCGCGGGACAGGGTCTACAATGAGCAGTTCTTC. Translated, it gives CASSPQGTPRDRVYNEQFF.

The genes are TRBV4-1 and TRBJ1-2; maybe TRBD1 (5 bases). V was clipped by 3 bases and J by 1 base, with 15 bases between them. CDR1 and CDR2 (germline): MGHRA, YSYEKL. The CDR3 has 16 amino acids. The CDR3 here is CASSQTLAGNNYGYTF. In DNA form, the CDR3 reads TGCGCCAGCAGCCAGACATTAGCAGGGAATAACTATGGCTACACCTTC.

The chain uses TRBV7-2 and TRBJ1-2, with D possibly being TRBD1 (5 bases). The V gene lost 3 bases and the J gene lost 2 bases, with 13 bases spanning the gap. Germline CDR1 and CDR2: SGHTA and FQGNSA. This CDR3 is 15 amino acids long. The CDR3 sequence: CASSLVEGLNYGYTF. The DNA of the CDR3 is TGTGCCAGCAGCTTGGTTGAGGGGCTAAACTATGGCTACACCTTC.